A single sample gave rise to the 27 T cell receptor beta chains below, sequenced in a study of control samples from healthy donors and cancer patients (dated by TCRdb to the early 2020s). The library was produced with the immunoSEQ multiplex PCR assay. As stored in TCRdb, this immuneACCESS dataset retains in-frame rearrangements with V and J assigned. A fraction of the clones does not appear; measured against another copy, unresolved V genes explain less than half of the discrepancy, and the remainder lacks a known reason. Present in this sample are 100,000 to 110,000 clones, over 75% of which were seen just once. In total, the top ten clones hold 18% of the sample. Material: blood. The receptors come from a woman in her forties or fifties in good health.

A note on this clone: One end of the junction varies from germline; a read error may be responsible. V usage is TRBV6-1 and J usage is TRBJ1-1, with a weak D call TRBD1 (5 bases). The CDR3 extends over 15 amino acids. The V gene's germline CDR1 is MNHNS and CDR2 SASEGT. The CDR3, as DNA: TGTGCCAGCAGAGAAGACAGTTTCCTAGACACTGAAGCTTTCTTT. It yields the protein CASREDSFLDTEAFF.

Written as DNA, the CDR3 is TGTGCCAGCATATACAGCGGAAGCTCCTACAATGAGCAGTTCTTC. Translation: CASIYSGSSYNEQFF. The J gene is TRBJ2-1, the V gene TRBV6-5, with a possible D match to TRBD2 (5 bases). CDR3 length: 15 residues. Germline CDR1 and CDR2: MNHEY and SVGAGI. Trimming took 7 bases from V and 0 from J, leaving 13 bases between them.

This clone has a handful of counts. The gene calls are TRBV4-1 and TRBJ1-1, with TRBD1 matching 7 bases. Losses at the gene ends were 4 bases for V and 1 base for J; bases not matched to a gene: 0. Germline values: CDR1 MGHRA, CDR2 YSYEKL. The CDR3 has 13 amino acids. The CDR3 DNA follows: TGCGCCAGCAGCCGGACAGGGAACACTGAAGCTTTCTTT. Its protein is CASSRTGNTEAFF.

This clone was seen a single time. V usage is TRBV4-3 and J usage is TRBJ2-6; D possibly corresponds to TRBD1 (6 bases). The CDR3 contains 16 residues. V lost 1 base and J lost 0, with 7 bases in between. In germline, CDR1 is LGHNA, CDR2 YSLEER. The CDR3 protein is CASSQVTGSGANVLTF. The DNA for the CDR3 is TGCGCCAGCAGCCAAGTGACAGGCTCTGGGGCCAACGTCCTGACTTTC.

The rearrangement joins TRBV5-1 to TRBJ2-1; unclear D gene. The CDR3 contains 13 residues. Germline V lookup: CDR1 SGHRS, CDR2 YFSETQ. The V gene lost 2 bases and the J gene lost 5 bases, with 8 bases spanning the gap. CDR3 in DNA: TGCGCCAGCAGCTTCAATTGGAACAATGAGCAGTTCTTC. Translation: CASSFNWNNEQFF.

V and J are TRBV7-9 and TRBJ1-6, with D unclear. V lost 2 bases and J 4 bases, leaving 12 bases between the germline ends. There are 16 residues in the CDR3. Germline CDR1 is SEHNR and CDR2 is FQNEAQ (reference sequence). The DNA of the CDR3 is TGTGCCAGCAGCTTAACGGAGGAATCGTATAATTCACCCCTCCACTTT. This translates into CASSLTEESYNSPLHF.

The chain carries TRBV23-1 and TRBJ2-5; the match to TRBD2 covers 8 bases. TRBV23-1 counts as an open reading frame of uncertain function. There are 16 residues in the CDR3. The ends lost 1 base at V and 0 bases at J; junction bases unmatched: 4. The CDR3 DNA follows: TGCGCCAGCAGTCAATTGTTAGCGGGGCACCAAGAGACCCAGTACTTC. This translates into CASSQLLAGHQETQYF.

CDR3 bases: TGTGCCAGCAGCTTAAGCGGCAAACACACTGAAGCTTTCTTT. The encoded protein is CASSLSGKHTEAFF. This chain connects TRBV11-3 to TRBJ1-1; D is uncertain. V was shortened by 2 bases and J by 3 bases, with 10 bases between the two germline ends. CDR1 is SGHNT and CDR2 is YENEEA in the germline V gene. The CDR3 extends over 14 amino acids.

The chain couples TRBV30 to TRBJ1-1; weak D call: TRBD1 (6 bases). The CDR3 sequence is 12 residues long. V dropped 5 bases and J dropped 5 bases, with 12 bases sitting between them. Germline CDR1 and CDR2: GTSNPN and SVGIG (reference sequence). The chain's CDR3 is CAWDTGSTEAFF. CDR3 DNA sequence: TGTGCCTGGGACACAGGGTCAACTGAAGCTTTCTTT. Full variable domain (missing parts from reference TRBV30 and TRBJ1-1): SQTIHQWPATLVQPVGSPLSLECTVEGTSNPNLYWYRQAAGRGLQLLFYSVGIGQISSEVPQNLSASRPQDRQFILSSKKLLLSDSGFYLCAWDTGSTEAFFGQGTRLTVV.

This clone occurred once. This chain uses TRBV24-1 with TRBJ1-5, with D unclear. Trimming left V 5 bases short and J 0 bases short, with 7 bases between. The CDR3 length is 14 residues. The V gene's germline CDR1 is KGHDR and CDR2 SFDVKD. The CDR3, as DNA: TGTGCCACCAGTGGGGGTTTTAGCAATCAGCCCCAGCATTTT. As protein: CATSGGFSNQPQHF.

Concerning this clone: This CDR3 is also generated by other DNA sequences in the sample. The V and J genes are TRBV9 and TRBJ1-2; no definite D call. Germline V gene lookup returns CDR1 SGDLS and CDR2 YYNGEE. V was shortened by 0 bases and J by 3 bases, with 6 bases between the two germline ends. This CDR3 is built from 13 residues. CDR3 bases: TGTGCCAGCAGCGTAGGGGGAGACTATGGCTACACCTTC. Its translation is CASSVGGDYGYTF.

V usage is TRBV3-1 (or the pseudogene TRBV3-2) and J usage is TRBJ2-5, with TRBD2 matching 11 bases. This CDR3 is built from 17 residues. The V gene's germline CDR1 is LGHDT and CDR2 YNNKEL (reference sequence). The V segment lost 4 bases and the J segment 5 bases; nucleotides outside the gene matches: 12. CDR3 sequence: CASSLTPTSGGGETQYF. The DNA for the CDR3 is TGTGCCAGCAGCCTCACCCCTACTAGCGGGGGTGGCGAGACCCAGTACTTC.

The chain is built from TRBV6-2 or TRBV6-3 and TRBJ2-5; 7 bases are shared with TRBD2. Germline V gene lookup returns CDR1 MNHEY and CDR2 SVGEGT. After removal of 0 bases from V and 6 bases from J, the junction contained 22 bases not matched to a gene. CDR3 length equals 20 residues. The CDR3 loop is CASSYSMSPKQSREGKTQYF. DNA of the CDR3: TGTGCCAGCAGTTACTCGATGAGCCCCAAACAGTCTAGGGAGGGAAAGACCCAGTACTTC.

This clone was recorded only once. The chain is built from TRBV9 and TRBJ2-2; TRBD2 matches 8 bases. This CDR3 spans 16 amino acids. Trimming removed 1 base from V and 7 bases from J; junction bases left unmatched: 9. Germline V gene sequence: CDR1 SGDLS, CDR2 YYNGEE. The CDR3 DNA follows: TGTGCCAGCAGCGTATTGGACGGGAGGGTAGGCGGGGAGCTGTTTTTT. It yields the protein CASSVLDGRVGGELFF.

The chain is built from TRBV7-2 and TRBJ2-7; D is possibly TRBD2 (6 bases). CDR1 and CDR2 from the germline V gene are SGHTA and FQGNSA. The ends were cut back, 10 bases at V and 5 bases at J, with 21 bases in the middle. CDR3 length equals 14 residues. The CDR3 loop reads CAISELVERDEQYV. DNA for the CDR3: TGTGCCATCTCGGAACTAGTTGAGCGGGACGAGCAGTACGTC.

The rearrangement joins TRBV6-5 to TRBJ2-1; 11 bases align to TRBD2. Germline assignment: CDR1 MNHEY and CDR2 SVGAGI. This CDR3 contains 15 residues. With V trimmed by 8 bases and J by 3 bases, 6 bases remained unmatched. This CDR3 is CASFRGTSGYNEQFF. DNA for the CDR3: TGTGCCAGCTTCCGAGGGACTAGCGGCTACAATGAGCAGTTCTTC.

The rearrangement links TRBV6-5 to TRBJ2-4; unclear D gene. Between the trimmed V and J ends, which lost 2 bases and 6 bases, there was a span of 14 bases. This CDR3 is 15 amino acids long. Germline CDR1 MNHEY, CDR2 SVGAGI. The CDR3 nucleotides read TGTGCCAGCAGTTACGACGGGTCCATGGGAAACATTCAGTACTTC. Its translation: CASSYDGSMGNIQYF.

V is TRBV6-5 and J is TRBJ1-5, with 9 bases fitting TRBD1. Per the germline V gene, CDR1 is MNHEY and CDR2 is SVGAGI. The CDR3 runs to 15 residues. With 7 bases clipped from V and 5 bases from J, the junction kept 9 bases outside the gene matches. The CDR3 sequence: CASTKDRGKDQPQHF. The DNA for the CDR3 is TGTGCCAGCACTAAAGACAGGGGGAAGGATCAGCCCCAGCATTTT.

The CDR3 sequence is CASSLGRYSGGLQYF. The CDR3 DNA follows: TGTGCCAGCAGCTTAGGTCGCTATAGCGGGGGGTTACAGTACTTC. This rearrangement joins TRBV7-2 to TRBJ2-4, with TRBD2 matching over 10 bases. The length of the CDR3 is 15 residues. The junction had 10 bases not matched to a gene; V was cut back by 1 base and J by 13 bases. Germline V CDR1 and CDR2: SGHTA, FQGNSA. Combining the CDR3 with reference TRBV7-2 and TRBJ2-4 gives the whole variable domain GAGVSQSPSNKVTEKGKDVELRCDPISGHTALYWYRQSLGQGLEFLIYFQGNSAPDKSGLPSDRFSAERTGGSVSTLTIQRTQQEDSAVYLCASSLGRYSGGLQYFGAGTRLSVL.

This clone came up once. The gene calls are TRBV7-3 and TRBJ2-1; perhaps TRBD2 as D (5 bases). The V and J ends lost 4 bases and 3 bases respectively, with 13 bases between them. The CDR3 extends over 15 amino acids. Germline assignment: CDR1 SGHTA and CDR2 FQGTGA. The CDR3 region has the DNA TGTGCCAGCAGCTCCTCCGGAAGCGGCTACAATGAGCAGTTCTTC. As protein: CASSSSGSGYNEQFF.

This clone was counted once. The chain employs TRBV29-1 and TRBJ2-7, with D perhaps being TRBD1 or TRBD2 (5 bases each). Between the trimmed V and J ends, which lost 4 bases and 2 bases, there was a span of 12 bases. This CDR3 is built from 13 residues. Germline lookup yields CDR1 SQVTM and CDR2 ANQGSEA. CDR3 loop: CSVGGRGPYEQYF. In DNA, the CDR3 is TGCAGCGTTGGAGGACGGGGCCCCTACGAGCAGTACTTC.

The chain employs TRBV14 and TRBJ1-1; D not resolved. The ends were cut back, 8 bases at V and 3 bases at J, with 13 bases in the middle. Germline assignment: CDR1 SGHDN and CDR2 FVKESK. The CDR3 is 13 amino acids. The CDR3 loop is CASGRLPDTEAFF. For the CDR3, the DNA is TGTGCCAGCGGGCGGTTGCCGGACACTGAAGCTTTCTTT. Supplemented by reference TRBV14 and TRBJ1-1, the full variable domain reads EAGVTQFPSHSVIEKGQTVTLRCDPISGHDNLYWYRRVMGKEIKFLLHFVKESKQDESGMPNNRFLAERTGGTYSTLKVQPAELEDSGVYFCASGRLPDTEAFFGQGTRLTVV.

This chain connects TRBV7-8 to TRBJ1-2; the match to TRBD1 covers 12 bases. CDR1 is SGHVS and CDR2 is FQNEAQ in the germline V gene. Losses at the gene ends were 2 bases for V and 6 bases for J; bases not matched to a gene: 7. The CDR3 is 16 residues long. CDR3 amino acids: CASSLSRDRGLDGYTF. In nucleotides, the CDR3 is TGTGCCAGCAGCTTATCCCGGGACAGGGGGCTGGATGGCTACACCTTC.

This clone showed up just once. The V gene is TRBV19, the J gene TRBJ2-3; D is unresolved. The V gene's germline CDR1 is LNHDA and CDR2 SQIVND (reference sequence). V shed 7 bases and J shed 0 bases, with 11 bases lying between them. CDR3 length: 14 amino acids. The CDR3 sequence is CASNGPWSTDTQYF. The CDR3 DNA reads as TGTGCCAGTAATGGCCCGTGGAGCACAGATACGCAGTATTTT.

This chain connects TRBV7-3 to TRBJ2-3, with D possibly called TRBD1 or TRBD2 (6 bases each). Per the germline V gene, CDR1 is SGHTA and CDR2 is FQGTGA. The CDR3 is 14 residues long. Trimming shortened V by 3 bases and J by 2 bases, and 9 bases separated the two germline ends. This CDR3 reads CASSFRGDTDTQYF. DNA for the CDR3: TGTGCCAGCAGCTTTAGGGGGGACACAGATACGCAGTATTTT.

The chain recombines TRBV12-3 or TRBV12-4 with TRBJ2-3; D remains ambiguous. This CDR3 region has 13 residues. V lost 7 bases and J lost 2, with 10 bases in between. CDR3 loop: CASKGPSTDTQYF. The CDR3 DNA reads as TGTGCCAGCAAGGGTCCCTCCACAGATACGCAGTATTTT.

V is TRBV18 and J is TRBJ2-5, with TRBD2 matching over 7 bases. The CDR3 has 14 amino acids. Losses at the gene ends were 3 bases for V and 3 bases for J; bases not matched to a gene: 4. Germline V gene data show CDR1 as KGHSH and CDR2 as LQKENI. This chain's CDR3 is CASSPQGLKETQYF. CDR3 nucleotides: TGTGCCAGCTCACCCCAGGGACTAAAAGAGACCCAGTACTTC.